These T cell receptor beta chains were read from a single sample in a study of T cells expressing NK-cell markers. TCRdb processed the 5' RACE reads again and assigns one entry to each CDR3 protein, with no DNA. The sample holds 350,000 to 450,000 distinct CDR3 sequences. The sample comprised blood T cells: a sorted CD56 or NKG2C T cell subset, CD4+ or CD8+ T cells, or bulk PBMC T cells (not recorded which). These receptors were obtained from a man aged 18 to 69 in good health. CDR3s include the opening cysteine and the closing phenylalanine or tryptophan. Each record gives: J gene, V gene, CDR3 protein.

J gene: TRBJ2-3; V gene: TRBV4-1; CDR3 protein: CASSRLGYGTDTQYF
J gene: TRBJ1-2; V gene: TRBV3-1; CDR3 protein: CASSQWTGHYGYTF
J gene: TRBJ1-6; V gene: TRBV7-2; CDR3 protein: CASSLDQGAGSPLHF
J gene: TRBJ1-5; V gene: TRBV6-2/TRBV6-3; CDR3 protein: CASSYSSVRDRVGQPQHF
J gene: TRBJ1-6; V gene: TRBV12-3/TRBV12-4; CDR3 protein: CASRLWSYNSPLHF
J gene: TRBJ2-5; V gene: TRBV12-3/TRBV12-4; CDR3 protein: CASSFVGQETQYF
J gene: TRBJ1-1; V gene: TRBV7-2; CDR3 protein: CASSRDFDDTEAFF
J gene: TRBJ2-2; V gene: TRBV24-1; CDR3 protein: CATGGEFAGELFF
J gene: TRBJ2-7; V gene: TRBV18; CDR3 protein: CASSPLPSTGVMSYEQYF
J gene: TRBJ1-2; V gene: TRBV19; CDR3 protein: CASSILGREGGYTF
J gene: TRBJ2-7; V gene: TRBV11-2; CDR3 protein: CASSLDRTGLSYEQYF
J gene: TRBJ2-3; V gene: TRBV5-1; CDR3 protein: CASSLSGRRGDTQYF